This TCR beta chain was documented in a study of T cell responses to AZD1222 COVID-19 vaccine. Overall study findings and caveats: Baseline seropositivity characterized only a handful of AZD1222 recipients. Among spike-specific TCRs, nearly half reportedly target unmutated variant regions.

Worth noting for this clone: As yet, its antigen is unknown.

V was trimmed by 6 bases and J by 0 bases, leaving 20 bases between them. This CDR3 has 18 residues. Germline CDR1 and CDR2: SGHTA and FQGNSA. Profiled with immunoSEQ multiplex PCR; TCRdb holds only in-frame clones, not every one. Of 110,000 to 150,000 clones in the sample, 80% to 90% are singletons; the top ten hold roughly 1.7%. This chain uses TRBV7-2 with TRBJ1-4; D is undetermined. This receptor was identified in an adult in good health. Sequencing used peripheral blood, obtained on day 0 of AZD1222 vaccination. CDR3 nucleotide sequence: TGTGCCAGCAGTTTAAGGTTTCGTGAAACGGCAACTAATGAAAAACTGTTTTTT. It codes for CASSLRFRETATNEKLFF. Full variable domain (missing parts from reference TRBV7-2 and TRBJ1-4): GAGVSQSPSNKVTEKGKDVELRCDPISGHTALYWYRQSLGQGLEFLIYFQGNSAPDKSGLPSDRFSAERTGGSVSTLTIQRTQQEDSAVYLCASSLRFRETATNEKLFFGSGTQLSVL.